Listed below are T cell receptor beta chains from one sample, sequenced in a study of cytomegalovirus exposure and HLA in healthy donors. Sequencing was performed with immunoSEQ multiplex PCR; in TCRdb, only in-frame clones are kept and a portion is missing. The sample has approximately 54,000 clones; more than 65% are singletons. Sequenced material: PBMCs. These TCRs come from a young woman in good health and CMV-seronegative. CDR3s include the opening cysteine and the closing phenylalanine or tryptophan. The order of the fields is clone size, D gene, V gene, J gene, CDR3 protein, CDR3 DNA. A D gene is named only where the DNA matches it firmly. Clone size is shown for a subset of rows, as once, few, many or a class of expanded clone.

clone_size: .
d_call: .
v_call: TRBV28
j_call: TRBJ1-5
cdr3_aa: CASSQPPGRSNQPQHF
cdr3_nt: TGTGCCAGCAGTCAACCCCCGGGTAGGAGCAATCAGCCCCAGCATTTT

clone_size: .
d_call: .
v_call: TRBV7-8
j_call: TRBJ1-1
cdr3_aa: CASSGPERYTEAFF
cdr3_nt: TGTGCCAGCAGCGGTCCAGAGAGGTACACTGAAGCTTTCTTT

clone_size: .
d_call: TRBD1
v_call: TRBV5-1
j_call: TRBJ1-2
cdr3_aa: CASSFTGTGERGYTF
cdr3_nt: TGCGCCAGCAGCTTTACCGGGACAGGGGAGCGGGGCTACACCTTC

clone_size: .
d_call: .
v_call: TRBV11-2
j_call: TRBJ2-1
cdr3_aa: CASSLEQGAGGFF
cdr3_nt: TGTGCCAGCAGCCTCGAACAGGGGGCGGGGGGGTTCTTC

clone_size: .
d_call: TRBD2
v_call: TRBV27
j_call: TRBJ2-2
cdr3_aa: CASNMMVAGAYTGELFF
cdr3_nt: TGTGCCAGCAACATGATGGTGGCGGGAGCGTACACCGGGGAGCTGTTTTTT

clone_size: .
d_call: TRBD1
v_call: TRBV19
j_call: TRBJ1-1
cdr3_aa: CASSRDRGPNTEAFF
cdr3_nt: TGTGCCAGTAGTAGGGACAGGGGGCCTAACACTGAAGCTTTCTTT

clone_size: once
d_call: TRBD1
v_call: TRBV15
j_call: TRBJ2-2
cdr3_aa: CATSRDWTGGGELFF
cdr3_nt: TGTGCCACCAGCAGAGATTGGACAGGTGGCGGGGAGCTGTTTTTT

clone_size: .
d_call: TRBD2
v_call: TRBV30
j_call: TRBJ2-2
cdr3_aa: CAWSLGLAGASGELFF
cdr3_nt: TGTGCCTGGAGTTTGGGACTAGCGGGAGCCTCCGGGGAGCTGTTTTTT

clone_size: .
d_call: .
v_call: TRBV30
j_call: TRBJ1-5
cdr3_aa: CAWSVGVSNQPQHF
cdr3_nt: TGTGCCTGGAGTGTAGGAGTTAGCAATCAGCCCCAGCATTTT

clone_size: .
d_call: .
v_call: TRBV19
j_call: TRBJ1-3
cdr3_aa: CASSISSSSGNTIYF
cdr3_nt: TGTGCCAGTAGTATCTCATCGAGCTCTGGAAACACCATATATTTT

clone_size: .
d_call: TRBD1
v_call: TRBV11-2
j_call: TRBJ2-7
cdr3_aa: CASSRGQGIRYEQYF
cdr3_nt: TGTGCCAGCAGCCGAGGACAGGGGATTCGGTACGAGCAGTACTTC

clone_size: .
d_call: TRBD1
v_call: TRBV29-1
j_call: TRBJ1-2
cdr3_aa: CSVERPQGAEYGYTF
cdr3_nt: TGCAGCGTTGAACGCCCTCAGGGGGCTGAGTATGGCTACACCTTC

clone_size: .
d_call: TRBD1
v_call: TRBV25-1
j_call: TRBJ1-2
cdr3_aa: CASSDGTGFNYGYTF
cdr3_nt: TGTGCCAGCAGTGATGGGACAGGGTTTAACTATGGCTACACCTTC

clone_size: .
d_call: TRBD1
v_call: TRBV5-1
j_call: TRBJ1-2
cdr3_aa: CASRIGQGSWGYTF
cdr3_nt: TGCGCCAGCAGGATTGGACAGGGAAGTTGGGGCTACACCTTC